A single sample gave rise to the 10 T cell receptor beta chains below, sequenced in a study of blood T cell repertoires in COVID-19. Assay used: immunoSEQ multiplex PCR; TCRdb lists only in-frame clones, some missing. The data show about 280,000 clones, 88% seen once. Sequenced: peripheral blood. These receptors came from a woman in her 30s with COVID-19, enrolled during active disease.

J is TRBJ1-5 and V is TRBV28, with 11 positions matching TRBD1. CDR3 size: 16 residues. The germline gives CDR1 MDHEN, CDR2 SYDVKM. V lost 6 bases and J lost 6; bases outside the gene matches: 10. CDR3 amino acids: CASSPLGQGVVQPQHF. Here the CDR3 DNA reads TGTGCCAGCAGCCCTTTGGGACAGGGGGTAGTTCAGCCCCAGCATTTT. Full variable domain (remainder filled in from reference TRBV28 and TRBJ1-5): DVKVTQSSRYLVKRTGEKVFLECVQDMDHENMFWYRQDPGLGLRLIYFSYDVKMKEKGDIPEGYSVSREKKERFSLILESASTNQTSMYLCASSPLGQGVVQPQHFGDGTRLSIL.

J is TRBJ2-2 and V is TRBV2, with D unclear. Germline values: CDR1 SNHLY, CDR2 FYNNEI. The CDR3 is 13 residues long. Between the trimmed V and J ends, which lost 7 bases and 5 bases, there was a span of 11 bases. In nucleotides, the CDR3 is TGTGCCAGCAAAGAATTCACAACCGGGGAGCTGTTTTTT. Protein product: CASKEFTTGELFF.

V and J are TRBV19 and TRBJ1-5, with a weak D call TRBD1 (5 bases). The germline V and J ends were trimmed by 2 bases and 1 base, with 24 bases remaining between them. CDR1 and CDR2 from the germline V gene are LNHDA and SQIVND (reference sequence). CDR3 length: 20 residues. The CDR3 DNA is TGTGCCAGTAGTATAAAAGCGGCGGGGGTAAGGTATTACAGCAATCAGCCCCAGCATTTT. Its protein product is CASSIKAAGVRYYSNQPQHF.

V and J are TRBV11-2 and TRBJ2-1; 7 bases agree with TRBD1. Germline loops: CDR1 SGHAT, CDR2 FQNNGV. The CDR3 has 16 amino acids. The V and J ends lost 5 bases and 4 bases, in that order; junction bases with no gene match: 11. In DNA, the CDR3 is TGTGCCAGCAGCATCGACAGGGCGTTTGGTTACAATGAGCAGTTCTTC. This codes for CASSIDRAFGYNEQFF.

The chain has TRBV2 and TRBJ1-5; D not resolved. The germline V gene has CDR1 SNHLY and CDR2 FYNNEI. V gave up 1 base and J gave up 4 bases, with 5 bases separating them. The CDR3 consists of 13 residues. The CDR3, as DNA: TGTGCCAGCAGTGAAGTCCCTAATCAGCCCCAGCATTTT. As protein: CASSEVPNQPQHF.

V gene TRBV15 combines with J gene TRBJ2-1; 9 nucleotides agree with TRBD2. The CDR3 consists of 19 residues. J gave up 2 bases and V 4 bases, and 15 bases lay outside the gene matches. Germline lookup yields CDR1 LNHNV and CDR2 YYDKDF (reference sequence). CDR3 nucleotides: TGTGCCACCAGCACCGGCGGGAGGGCCCGGGACTCCACCTACAATGAGCAGTTCTTC. It is translated as CATSTGGRARDSTYNEQFF.

Regarding this clone: Other nucleotide sequences from this sample produce the same CDR3. This rearrangement joins TRBV28 to TRBJ2-1; D remains ambiguous. V lost 2 bases to trimming and J lost 0 bases, with 5 bases between them. CDR3 length equals 14 residues. Germline CDR1 and CDR2: MDHEN and SYDVKM. CDR3 in DNA: TGTGCCAGCAGTTTAGGCAGCTCCTACAATGAGCAGTTCTTC. Amino acid sequence: CASSLGSSYNEQFF.

The chain joins TRBV27 to TRBJ2-3; D gene unclear. The CDR3 is 14 residues long. Per germline, CDR1 MNHEY and CDR2 SMNVEV (reference sequence). Trimming took 2 bases from V and 6 from J, leaving 12 bases between them. CDR3 amino acids: CASSLQSLPDTQYF. The DNA for the CDR3 is TGTGCCAGCAGTTTACAGTCGCTGCCTGATACGCAGTATTTT.

The chain has TRBV10-3 and TRBJ1-1; TRBD1 agrees at 9 bases. The CDR3 is 14 residues long. V dropped 5 bases and J dropped 1; count of bases not matched to a gene: 2. Germline V gene sequence: CDR1 ENHRY, CDR2 SYGVKD. The DNA of the CDR3 is TGTGCCATCAGTCCGACAGGGGGGAACACTGAAGCTTTCTTT. Its protein product is CAISPTGGNTEAFF.

The chain is built from TRBV19 and TRBJ2-2, with a tentative D call TRBD1 (5 bases). Trimming left V 3 bases short and J 6 bases short, with 8 bases between. Per germline, CDR1 LNHDA and CDR2 SQIVND (reference sequence). CDR3 length: 13 residues. The CDR3 here is CASSIQGSGELFF. The CDR3 DNA sequence: TGTGCCAGTAGTATCCAGGGCTCCGGGGAGCTGTTTTTT. The whole variable domain, remainder taken from reference TRBV19 and TRBJ2-2, is DGGITQSPKYLFRKEGQNVTLSCEQNLNHDAMYWYRQDPGQGLRLIYYSQIVNDFQKGDIAEGYSVSREKKESFPLTVTSAQKNPTAFYLCASSIQGSGELFFGEGSRLTVL.